This TCR beta chain was captured in a study of shared clonotypes between healthy human individuals. Overall study context: Donors were a couple of women and a few men aged 18 to 49.

Trimming cost V 3 bases and J 3 bases, with 12 bases left between them. Germline CDR1 is MDHEN and CDR2 is SYDVKM. The CDR3 has 16 amino acids. The investigators split CD4+ cells into a CD45RA+ naive subset and a CD45RA-negative memory subset. The table came from immunoSEQ multiplex PCR; TCRdb's copy has only in-frame clones and leaves some out. The repertoire has over 2 million clones, approximately 90% of them found once; the top ten carry 0.37%. The gene calls are TRBV28 and TRBJ2-6; D not certain. The material sequenced was naive CD4+ T cells from PBMCs. Noted subset: CD45RA+ positively selected. This TCR was sampled from a man aged 18 to 29 in good health. Some clones in this sample may be carry-over from other donors' samples. CDR3 nucleotide sequence: TGTGCCAGCAGTTTTTTTTGGGGTAATGGGGCCAACGTCCTGACTTTC. This encodes CASSFFWGNGANVLTF.